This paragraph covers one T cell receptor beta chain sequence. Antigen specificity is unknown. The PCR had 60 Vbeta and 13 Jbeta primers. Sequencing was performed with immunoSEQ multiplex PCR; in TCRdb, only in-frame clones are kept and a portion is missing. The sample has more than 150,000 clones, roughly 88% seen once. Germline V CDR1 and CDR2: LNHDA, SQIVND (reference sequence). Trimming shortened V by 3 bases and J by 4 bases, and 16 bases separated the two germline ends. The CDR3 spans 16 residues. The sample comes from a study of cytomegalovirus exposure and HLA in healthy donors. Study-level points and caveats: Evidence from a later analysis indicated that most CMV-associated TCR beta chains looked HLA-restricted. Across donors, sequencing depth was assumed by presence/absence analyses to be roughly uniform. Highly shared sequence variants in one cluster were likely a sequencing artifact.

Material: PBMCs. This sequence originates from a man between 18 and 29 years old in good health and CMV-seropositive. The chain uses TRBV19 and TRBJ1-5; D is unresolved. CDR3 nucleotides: TGTGCCAGTAGTATTGCCGAGGGTCAGAGGAATCAGCCCCAGCATTTT. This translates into CASSIAEGQRNQPQHF. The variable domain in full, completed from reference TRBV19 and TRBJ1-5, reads DGGITQSPKYLFRKEGQNVTLSCEQNLNHDAMYWYRQDPGQGLRLIYYSQIVNDFQKGDIAEGYSVSREKKESFPLTVTSAQKNPTAFYLCASSIAEGQRNQPQHFGDGTRLSIL.